This T cell receptor (beta chain) was found in a study of Graves' ophthalmopathy and Graves' hyperthyroidism. This clonotype was recorded at least ten times. For repertoire sequencing, the TCR beta CDR3 regions were amplified from RNA transcripts. Investigators did first-round RT-PCR with HTBI primers, then second-round multiplex PCR. From the multiplex PCR reads, TCRdb called clonotypes with MiXCR, one entry per CDR3 protein. This table holds hundreds of thousands of distinct CDR3 sequences, approximately 21% found once. The germline V and J ends were trimmed by 7 bases and 4 bases, with 10 bases remaining between them. CDR3 length: 12 residues. From germline, CDR1 is MNHEY and CDR2 SVGEGT. Included hyperthyroidism patients were aged 18 to 65 and newly diagnosed (under 2 months' duration). Diagnosis relied on clinical symptoms, serum thyroxine, TRAb, thyroid ultrasound and orbital computed tomography.

The chain uses TRBV6-2 or TRBV6-3 and TRBJ1-2, with D possibly being TRBD1 (5 bases). Specimen: peripheral blood. The origin of this receptor is a woman younger than 30 with stable Graves' hyperthyroidism. Some clones in this sample may be carry-over from other donors' samples. For the CDR3, the DNA is TGTGCCAGCAACCTTGGGGGCTATGGCTACACCTTC. Its protein is CASNLGGYGYTF.